Each of the 14 T cell receptor beta chains below was sequenced from the same sample in a study of blood T cell repertoires in COVID-19. Profiling relied on immunoSEQ multiplex PCR, and the TCRdb table lists in-frame clones only, not all of them. The sample includes a few hundred thousand clones, approximately 80% of them seen just once. Sequencing was performed on peripheral blood. The receptors come from an elderly woman with acute or convalescent COVID-19.

The V and J genes are TRBV2 and TRBJ2-7; 14 bases line up with TRBD2. Trimming cost V 6 bases and J 2 bases; bases outside gene matches: 3. Germline CDR1 SNHLY, CDR2 FYNNEI. The CDR3 is 15 amino acids. CDR3 DNA sequence: TGTGCCAGCAGGGGACTAGCGGGGGTTCCCTACGAGCAGTACTTC. Residues: CASRGLAGVPYEQYF.

This clone was observed once. The chain is built from TRBV11-3 and TRBJ1-2; 9 bases map to TRBD1. Germline CDR1 reads SGHNT; CDR2 reads YENEEA. The CDR3 covers 15 residues. Losses at the gene ends were 7 bases for V and 6 bases for J; bases not matched to a gene: 12. CDR3 sequence: CASNNPRGQGHGYTF. In DNA, the CDR3 is TGTGCCAGCAACAACCCACGGGGACAGGGTCATGGCTACACCTTC.

The chain carries TRBV5-1 and TRBJ2-7; D unresolved. The CDR3 has 15 residues. CDR1 SGHRS and CDR2 YFSETQ come from the germline V gene. Trimming removed 4 bases at V and 5 bases at J, with 19 bases between. In nucleotides, the CDR3 is TGCGCCAGCAGCACGTTTAATTCCGTAGTCGACGAGCAGTACTTC. It is translated as CASSTFNSVVDEQYF.

V usage is TRBV20-1 and J usage is TRBJ1-2, with D unclear. The germline V gene has CDR1 DFQATT and CDR2 SNEGSKA (reference sequence). This CDR3 comprises 11 residues. Deletions cut 0 bases from V and 8 bases from J, with 7 bases between. CDR3 sequence (DNA): TGCAGTGCTAGAGAAGTACAGGGCTACACCTTC. It codes for CSAREVQGYTF.

The chain combines TRBV7-3 with TRBJ1-2, with a possible D match to TRBD1 (5 bases). Per germline, CDR1 SGHTA and CDR2 FQGTGA. The ends were cut back, 5 bases at V and 8 bases at J, with 24 bases in the middle. The CDR3 length is 16 residues. CDR3 DNA sequence: TGTGCCAGCAGCCCCGGGGGGGGACCCTCACGGGAAGGCTACACCTTC. It translates to CASSPGGGPSREGYTF.

The chain carries TRBV28 and TRBJ1-3; D is unclear. This CDR3 has 13 amino acids. Germline CDR1 and CDR2: MDHEN and SYDVKM. V lost 5 bases, J lost 4 bases, and 9 bases lay in between. The CDR3 is CASSAGRGNTIYF. The CDR3 DNA is TGTGCCAGCAGTGCGGGGAGGGGAAACACCATATATTTT.

This chain links TRBV29-1 with TRBJ2-2; TRBD2 is a possible D gene (6 bases). V was pared by 7 bases and J by 5 bases, with 14 bases between. Per germline, CDR1 SQVTM and CDR2 ANQGSEA. This CDR3 contains 13 residues. The CDR3 DNA follows: TGCAGCGCTGTGGAGGGCGGGACCGGGGAGCTGTTTTTT. It specifies CSAVEGGTGELFF.

This chain connects TRBV5-1 to TRBJ1-1; TRBD1 aligns across 7 bases. The length of the CDR3 is 15 residues. Germline loops: CDR1 SGHRS, CDR2 YFSETQ. V lost 4 bases and J lost 1; bases outside the gene matches: 7. The CDR3 region is CASSRGGTENTEAFF. CDR3 coding DNA: TGCGCCAGCAGCCGCGGCGGGACAGAGAACACTGAAGCTTTCTTT.

The V gene is TRBV2, the J gene TRBJ1-5, with D tentatively TRBD1 (5 bases). This CDR3 is 13 amino acids long. Trimming cost V 8 bases and J 2 bases, with 10 bases left between them. CDR1 is SNHLY, CDR2 FYNNEI, per germline. CDR3 sequence (DNA): TGTGCCAGCTTGGGGGGAGGCAATCAGCCCCAGCATTTT. This codes for CASLGGGNQPQHF.

This chain's CDR3 is CASSSTGGNQPQHF. CDR3 sequence (DNA): TGTGCCAGTAGTTCGACAGGAGGCAATCAGCCCCAGCATTTT. This chain links TRBV19 with TRBJ1-5; tentative D call: TRBD1 (6 bases). V gave up 5 bases and J gave up 2 bases, with 10 bases separating them. Germline V gene data show CDR1 as LNHDA and CDR2 as SQIVND (reference sequence). The length of the CDR3 is 14 residues.

This rearrangement joins TRBV7-9 to TRBJ1-2; no reliable D call. CDR3 length: 13 residues. Germline CDR1 SEHNR, CDR2 FQNEAQ (reference sequence). V was cut by 5 bases and J by 0 bases, with 7 bases left in between. The CDR3: CASSATTNYGYTF. DNA for the CDR3: TGTGCCAGCAGCGCGACAACTAACTATGGCTACACCTTC.

The table lists this clone with many counts. The rearrangement joins TRBV6-2 or TRBV6-3 to TRBJ2-1, with 7 bases aligning to TRBD2. The trim removed 3 bases at V and 1 base at J, leaving 6 bases unmatched. This CDR3 contains 16 residues. CDR1 and CDR2 from the germline V gene are MNHEY and SVGEGT. CDR3 coding DNA: TGTGCCAGCAGTTATTATCCGGGGGGATCCTACAATGAGCAGTTCTTC. Amino acid sequence: CASSYYPGGSYNEQFF.

This chain uses TRBV9 with TRBJ1-3, with 10 positions matching TRBD1. CDR1 SGDLS and CDR2 YYNGEE come from the germline V gene. CDR3 size: 17 residues. With 4 bases clipped from V and 2 bases from J, the junction kept 9 bases outside the gene matches. CDR3 sequence reads: CASSSSTGGLTGNTIYF. The CDR3 DNA follows: TGTGCCAGCAGCTCATCGACAGGGGGCCTCACTGGAAACACCATATATTTT.

CDR3 bases: TGTGCCAGCAGCAAATGGAGGGCGAGGGAGACTGAAGCTTTCTTT. As protein: CASSKWRARETEAFF. This chain links TRBV21-1 with TRBJ1-1. TRBV21-1 is given as a pseudogene. The CDR3 has 15 amino acids.